This entry features one TCR beta chain sequence. The data were obtained in a study of blood T cell repertoires in COVID-19. This CDR3 region has 17 residues. The V segment lost 2 bases and the J segment 1 base; nucleotides outside the gene matches: 4. The germline gives CDR1 SGHRS, CDR2 YFSETQ. Which cohort a participant joined came from the clinical history participants gave. Under the authors' procedure: Estimates of nucleated cell counts were drawn from the amplification of reference gene primers. Assay used: immunoSEQ multiplex PCR; TCRdb lists only in-frame clones, some missing. V, J and clone size were drawn from that table, and D and trimming were deduced from the DNA. The sample lists 130,000 to 150,000 clones, roughly nine tenths occurring once.

The TCR comes from a woman between 35 and 50 years old who had been exposed to COVID-19. The chain combines TRBV5-1 with TRBJ1-6; 9 nucleotides match TRBD1. Material for sequencing was PBMCs or T cells enriched from blood (not recorded which). CDR3 sequence: CASSLGTGPSYNSPLHF. In DNA form, the CDR3 reads TGCGCCAGCAGCTTAGGGACAGGGCCTTCCTATAATTCACCCCTCCACTTT.